The 20 T cell receptor beta chains listed next were all sequenced from one sample in a study of control samples from healthy donors and cancer patients. The method was immunoSEQ multiplex PCR; TCRdb's version includes in-frame clones alone and lacks a portion of them. The table has about 22,000 clones, roughly four fifths seen once. Sequences were obtained from PBMCs. The receptors were gathered from a man aged 55 to 70 with head and neck cancer.

DNA of the CDR3: TGTGCCAGCAGTCCCTATGGGATAGCGGATACGCAGTATTTT. Its translation: CASSPYGIADTQYF. The V and J genes are TRBV27 and TRBJ2-3, with D maybe TRBD2 (5 bases). Germline CDR1 MNHEY, CDR2 SMNVEV (reference sequence). The CDR3 extends over 14 amino acids. With 5 bases removed from V and 6 bases from J, the gap between germline ends came to 15 bases.

This rearrangement joins TRBV7-6 to TRBJ1-1, with D maybe TRBD1 (5 bases). Trimming took off 4 bases at V and 5 bases at J, with 17 bases between the two ends. The CDR3 covers 15 residues. CDR1 is SGHVS and CDR2 is FNYEAQ in the germline V gene. CDR3 bases: TGTGCCAGCAGCTCTCAGGGAAGTGGTGTGACTGAAGCTTTCTTT. Protein: CASSSQGSGVTEAFF.

This chain joins TRBV6-2 or TRBV6-3 and TRBJ2-1; D gene uncertain. CDR3 size: 12 residues. CDR1 is MNHEY and CDR2 is SVGEGT in the germline V gene. Trimming stripped 2 bases from V and 6 bases from J, with 5 bases between. The CDR3 DNA sequence: TGTGCCAGCAGTTACCGCGCCAATGAGCAGTTCTTC. Translating it yields CASSYRANEQFF.

The chain is built from TRBV27 and TRBJ2-7; D is possibly TRBD2 (5 bases). This CDR3 comprises 13 residues. Trimming cost V 2 bases and J 1 base, with 6 bases left between them. CDR1 MNHEY and CDR2 SMNVEV come from the germline V gene (reference sequence). CDR3 in amino acids: CASSLTRSYEQYF. The DNA for the CDR3 is TGTGCCAGCAGTTTAACTAGGTCCTACGAGCAGTACTTC.

The chain joins TRBV9 to TRBJ1-6; D remains ambiguous. The CDR3 runs 14 residues. V lost 3 bases, J lost 6 bases, and 10 bases lay in between. Germline-derived CDR1 and CDR2 are SGDLS and YYNGEE. Here the CDR3 DNA reads TGTGCCAGCAGCGGGGAGGTTTCTAATTCACCCCTCCACTTT. This gives the protein CASSGEVSNSPLHF. The variable domain in full, with the rest retrieved from reference TRBV9 and TRBJ1-6, is DSGVTQTPKHLITATGQRVTLRCSPRSGDLSVYWYQQSLDQGLQFLIQYYNGEERAKGNILERFSAQQFPDLHSELNLSSLELGDSALYFCASSGEVSNSPLHFGNGTRLTVT.

The chain is built from TRBV19 and TRBJ1-2; possibly TRBD1 for D (6 bases). Deletions cut 6 bases from V and 4 bases from J, with 18 bases between. The CDR3 totals 15 residues. The V gene's germline CDR1 is LNHDA and CDR2 SQIVND (reference sequence). The CDR3 protein is CASRKRTEGGYGYTF. CDR3 DNA sequence: TGTGCCAGTAGGAAGAGGACAGAAGGAGGCTATGGCTACACCTTC.

This clone showed up just a few times. The chain carries TRBV27 and TRBJ2-7, with 12 nucleotides matching TRBD2. Germline V gene sequence: CDR1 MNHEY, CDR2 SMNVEV (reference sequence). After removal of 7 bases from V and 0 bases from J, the junction contained 4 bases not matched to a gene. CDR3 length: 15 amino acids. The CDR3 DNA reads TGTGCCAGCACAGGACTAGCGGGGTCCTCCTACGAGCAGTACTTC. Its translation is CASTGLAGSSYEQYF.

The CDR3 coding sequence is TGTGCCAGCATAAAGTATGGGGAGACCCAGTACTTC. Amino acid sequence: CASIKYGETQYF. This chain connects TRBV2 to TRBJ2-5, with D uncertain. CDR1 and CDR2 from the germline V gene are SNHLY and FYNNEI. The length of the CDR3 is 12 residues. V lost 7 bases and J 5 bases, leaving 11 bases between the germline ends.

As for this clone: This sample includes further DNA sequences coding for the same CDR3. The gene calls are TRBV4-1 and TRBJ2-1; 7 nucleotides line up with TRBD2. The germline V gene encodes CDR1 MGHRA and CDR2 YSYEKL. With V trimmed by 4 bases and J by 6 bases, 0 bases remained unmatched. This CDR3 is 12 amino acids long. The CDR3 nucleotides are TGCGCCAGCAGCCGGGGGGGCAATGAGCAGTTCTTC. Translated, it gives CASSRGGNEQFF.

The V gene is TRBV5-6, the J gene TRBJ1-2; TRBD1 matches 7 bases. CDR3 length equals 14 residues. With 2 bases clipped from V and 8 bases from J, the junction kept 9 bases outside the gene matches. Germline values: CDR1 SGHDT, CDR2 YYEEEE. CDR3 coding DNA: TGTGCCAGCAGCTTAGCGGGACAGCCCGGAGGCTACACCTTC. It specifies CASSLAGQPGGYTF.

V and J are TRBV25-1 and TRBJ2-7; D possibly matches TRBD1 or TRBD2 (6 bases each). Germline CDR1 and CDR2: MGHDK and SYGVNS. The CDR3 spans 14 residues. The V and J ends lost 6 bases and 3 bases respectively, with 15 bases between them. The CDR3: CASSRGGGDYEQYF. In DNA, the CDR3 is TGTGCCAGCAGCAGGGGAGGTGGGGACTACGAGCAGTACTTC.

This chain connects TRBV3-1 (or the pseudogene TRBV3-2) to TRBJ2-1; TRBD1 is a possible D gene (6 bases). V lost 1 base and J 10 bases, leaving 11 bases between the germline ends. Germline V gives CDR1 LGHDT, CDR2 YNNKEL (reference sequence). The CDR3 extends over 13 amino acids. The CDR3 is CASSQGTGFEQFF. In nucleotides, the CDR3 is TGTGCCAGCAGCCAAGGCACAGGGTTCGAGCAGTTCTTC.

In this sample, this clone turned up once. The chain recombines TRBV6-5 with TRBJ2-2, with 7 positions matching TRBD1. V lost 5 bases to trimming and J lost 4 bases; unmatched junction nucleotides: 7. CDR1 MNHEY and CDR2 SVGAGI come from the germline V gene. This CDR3 is 15 amino acids long. This CDR3 reads CASSNRQGVTGELFF. The CDR3, as DNA: TGTGCCAGCAGTAACAGACAGGGCGTCACCGGGGAGCTGTTTTTT.

The chain uses TRBV28 and TRBJ2-7; D unclear. This CDR3 is 16 amino acids long. V dropped 5 bases and J dropped 0 bases, with 17 bases sitting between them. Germline assignment: CDR1 MDHEN and CDR2 SYDVKM. CDR3 region: CASSPTTKPSSYEQYF. In DNA form, the CDR3 reads TGTGCCAGCAGTCCTACAACAAAACCGAGCTCCTACGAGCAGTACTTC.

The chain couples TRBV12-3 or TRBV12-4 to TRBJ1-2; tentatively, D is TRBD1 (5 bases). Trimming stripped 2 bases from V and 8 bases from J, with 9 bases between. The CDR3 is 12 residues long. CDR3 sequence (DNA): TGTGCCAGCAGTTTATGGGGGTTCGGCTACACCTTC. It specifies CASSLWGFGYTF.

The chain joins TRBV24-1 to TRBJ2-1, with TRBD2 identical over 8 bases. The CDR3 is made up of 16 amino acids. Germline V gene data show CDR1 as KGHDR and CDR2 as SFDVKD. V lost 1 base and J lost 7; bases outside the gene matches: 8. The CDR3: CATSDFRGTSANEQFF. Here the CDR3 DNA reads TGTGCCACCAGTGATTTCCGGGGGACTAGTGCAAATGAGCAGTTCTTC.

The chain employs TRBV27 and TRBJ1-2; weak D call: TRBD1 (5 bases). CDR1 is MNHEY and CDR2 is SMNVEV in the germline V gene (reference sequence). CDR3 length: 13 residues. Trimming cost V 11 bases and J 1 base, with 14 bases left between them. For the CDR3, the DNA is TGTGCCTCTACAGCGGGGGGTAACTATGGCTACACCTTC. Its protein product is CASTAGGNYGYTF.

This clone was found once. This rearrangement joins TRBV19 to TRBJ1-1; 9 positions agree with TRBD1. The germline gives CDR1 LNHDA, CDR2 SQIVND (reference sequence). The CDR3 is 13 amino acids. V gave up 5 bases and J gave up 12 bases; unmatched junction bases: 10. The CDR3 here is CASSGTGRVEPFF. In nucleotides, the CDR3 is TGTGCCAGTAGTGGGACAGGGCGGGTCGAACCTTTCTTT.

This chain joins TRBV18 and TRBJ2-7; D is perhaps TRBD2 (5 bases). The germline gives CDR1 KGHSH, CDR2 LQKENI. V lost 3 bases, J lost 7 bases, and 16 bases lay in between. There are 14 residues in the CDR3. CDR3 sequence reads: CASSPVGGLWEQYF. In DNA, the CDR3 is TGTGCCAGCTCACCGGTCGGAGGCCTATGGGAGCAGTACTTC.

The rearrangement links TRBV2 to TRBJ2-3; tentative D call: TRBD1 (6 bases). The CDR3 loop spans 13 amino acids. V dropped 5 bases and J dropped 5 bases, with 11 bases sitting between them. Per the germline V gene, CDR1 is SNHLY and CDR2 is FYNNEI. In nucleotides, the CDR3 is TGTGCCAGCAGTAAGGGGGATGGAGATACGCAGTATTTT. This translates into CASSKGDGDTQYF.